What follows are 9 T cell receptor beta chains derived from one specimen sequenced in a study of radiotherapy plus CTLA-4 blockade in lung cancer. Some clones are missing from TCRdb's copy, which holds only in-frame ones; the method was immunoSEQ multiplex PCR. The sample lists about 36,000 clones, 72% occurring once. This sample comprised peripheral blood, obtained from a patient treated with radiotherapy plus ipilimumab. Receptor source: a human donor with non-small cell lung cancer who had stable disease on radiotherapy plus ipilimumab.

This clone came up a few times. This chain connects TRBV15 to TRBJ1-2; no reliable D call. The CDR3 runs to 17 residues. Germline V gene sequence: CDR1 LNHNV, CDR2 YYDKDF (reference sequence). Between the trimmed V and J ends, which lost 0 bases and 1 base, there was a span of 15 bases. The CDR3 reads CATSREPAGLINYGYTF. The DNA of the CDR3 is TGTGCCACCAGCAGAGAGCCGGCAGGACTGATTAACTATGGCTACACCTTC.

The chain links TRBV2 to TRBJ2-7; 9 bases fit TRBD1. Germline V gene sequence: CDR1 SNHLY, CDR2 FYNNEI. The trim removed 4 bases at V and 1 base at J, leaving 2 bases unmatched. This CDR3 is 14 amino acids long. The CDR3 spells CASSVGQGSYEQYF. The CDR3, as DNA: TGTGCCAGCAGTGTAGGACAGGGGTCCTACGAGCAGTACTTC.

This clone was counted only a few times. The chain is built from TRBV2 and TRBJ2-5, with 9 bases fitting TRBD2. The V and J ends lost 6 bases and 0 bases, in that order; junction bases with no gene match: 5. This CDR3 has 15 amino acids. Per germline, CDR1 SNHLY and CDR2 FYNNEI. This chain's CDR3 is CASSPSGIYQETQYF. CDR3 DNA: TGTGCCAGCAGCCCTAGCGGGATCTACCAAGAGACCCAGTACTTC.

CDR3 sequence reads: CASSALASNTEAFF. The CDR3 coding sequence is TGTGCCAGCAGCGCCCTCGCGAGCAACACTGAAGCTTTCTTT. This chain joins TRBV2 and TRBJ1-1; no reliable D call. Germline V gene sequence: CDR1 SNHLY, CDR2 FYNNEI. The CDR3 has 14 residues. The germline V and J ends were trimmed by 6 bases and 2 bases, with 13 bases remaining between them.

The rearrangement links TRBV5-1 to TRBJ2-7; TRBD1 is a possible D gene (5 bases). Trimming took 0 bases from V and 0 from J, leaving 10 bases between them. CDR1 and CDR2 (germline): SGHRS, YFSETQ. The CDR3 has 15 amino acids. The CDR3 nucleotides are TGCGCCAGCAGCTTGGGACAGATTTACTCCTACGAGCAGTACTTC. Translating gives CASSLGQIYSYEQYF.

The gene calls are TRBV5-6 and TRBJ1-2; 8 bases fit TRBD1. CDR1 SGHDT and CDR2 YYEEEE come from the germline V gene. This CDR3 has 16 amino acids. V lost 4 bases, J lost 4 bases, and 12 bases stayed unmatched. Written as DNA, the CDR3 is TGTGCCAGCAGCCCGATCAACAGGGGGTCCTTCTATGGCTACACCTTC. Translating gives CASSPINRGSFYGYTF.

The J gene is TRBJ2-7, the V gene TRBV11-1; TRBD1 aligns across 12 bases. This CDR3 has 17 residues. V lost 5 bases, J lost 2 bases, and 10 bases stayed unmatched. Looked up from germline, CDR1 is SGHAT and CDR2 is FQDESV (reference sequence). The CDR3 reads CASSISSGTGGTYEQYF. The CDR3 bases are TGTGCCAGCAGCATCTCATCCGGGACAGGGGGCACCTACGAGCAGTACTTC.

CDR3 nucleotides: TGTGCCAGCAGCTTACGGGGGCTAGCGGGGACCAGGGGCGGGGAGCTGTTTTTT. Translation: CASSLRGLAGTRGGELFF. The J gene is TRBJ2-2, the V gene TRBV7-8; 9 bases line up with TRBD2. Germline V CDR1 and CDR2: SGHVS, FQNEAQ. The CDR3 runs to 18 residues. The V segment lost 2 bases and the J segment 7 bases; nucleotides outside the gene matches: 14.

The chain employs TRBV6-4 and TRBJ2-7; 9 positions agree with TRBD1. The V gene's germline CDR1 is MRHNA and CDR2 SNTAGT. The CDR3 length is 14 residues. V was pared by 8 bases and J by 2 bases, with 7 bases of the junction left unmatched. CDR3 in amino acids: CASPRQGGPYEQYF. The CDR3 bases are TGTGCCAGCCCGCGACAGGGGGGTCCCTACGAGCAGTACTTC.